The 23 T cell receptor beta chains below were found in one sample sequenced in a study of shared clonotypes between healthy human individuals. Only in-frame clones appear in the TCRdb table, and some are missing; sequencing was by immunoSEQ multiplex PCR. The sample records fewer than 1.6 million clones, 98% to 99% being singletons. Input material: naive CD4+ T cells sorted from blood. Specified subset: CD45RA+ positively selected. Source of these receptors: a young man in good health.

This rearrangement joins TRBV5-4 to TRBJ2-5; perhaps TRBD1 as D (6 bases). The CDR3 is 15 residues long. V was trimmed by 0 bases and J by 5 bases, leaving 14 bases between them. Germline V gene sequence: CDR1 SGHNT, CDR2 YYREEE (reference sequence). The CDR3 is CASSLEDRSSETQYF. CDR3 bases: TGTGCCAGCAGCTTGGAGGACAGAAGTAGTGAGACCCAGTACTTC.

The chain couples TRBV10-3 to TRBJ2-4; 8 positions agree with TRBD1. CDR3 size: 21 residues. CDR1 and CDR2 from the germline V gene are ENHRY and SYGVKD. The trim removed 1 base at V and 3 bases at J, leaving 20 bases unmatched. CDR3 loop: CAISEWETGTGPTRGKNIQYF. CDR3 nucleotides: TGTGCCATCAGTGAGTGGGAAACCGGGACAGGCCCCACGCGGGGCAAAAACATTCAGTACTTC.

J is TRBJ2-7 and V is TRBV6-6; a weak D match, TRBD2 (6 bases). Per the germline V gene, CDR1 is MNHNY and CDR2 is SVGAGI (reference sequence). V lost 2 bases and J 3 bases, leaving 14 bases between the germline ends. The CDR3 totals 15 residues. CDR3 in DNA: TGTGCCAGCAGTTACAACGGGAGAGGATACTACGAGCAGTACTTC. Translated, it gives CASSYNGRGYYEQYF.

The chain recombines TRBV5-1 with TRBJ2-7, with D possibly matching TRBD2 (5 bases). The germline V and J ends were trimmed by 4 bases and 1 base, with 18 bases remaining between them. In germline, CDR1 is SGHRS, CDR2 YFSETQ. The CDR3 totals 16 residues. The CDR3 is CASSPQIALESYEQYF. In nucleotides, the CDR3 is TGCGCCAGCAGCCCCCAAATAGCGCTAGAATCCTACGAGCAGTACTTC.

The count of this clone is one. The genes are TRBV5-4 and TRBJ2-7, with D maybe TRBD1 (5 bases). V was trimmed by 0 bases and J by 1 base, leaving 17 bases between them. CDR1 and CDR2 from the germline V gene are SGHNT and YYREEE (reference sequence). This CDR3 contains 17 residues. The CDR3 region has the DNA TGTGCCAGCAGCTTGGGGGGCAAATCTGCACATTCCTACGAGCAGTACTTC. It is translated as CASSLGGKSAHSYEQYF.

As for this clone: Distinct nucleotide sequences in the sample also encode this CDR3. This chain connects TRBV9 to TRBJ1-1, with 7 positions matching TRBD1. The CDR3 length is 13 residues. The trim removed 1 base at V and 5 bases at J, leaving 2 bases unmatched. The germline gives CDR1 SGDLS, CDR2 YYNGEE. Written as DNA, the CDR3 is TGTGCCAGCAGCGTAACAGGGGCGACTGAAGCTTTCTTT. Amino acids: CASSVTGATEAFF.

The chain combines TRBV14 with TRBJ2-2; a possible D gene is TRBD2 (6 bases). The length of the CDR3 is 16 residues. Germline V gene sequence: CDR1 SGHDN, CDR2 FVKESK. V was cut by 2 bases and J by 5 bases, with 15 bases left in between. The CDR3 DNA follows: TGTGCCAGCAGCCAACTTGGGCCAGGAGGGACCGGGGAGCTGTTTTTT. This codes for CASSQLGPGGTGELFF.

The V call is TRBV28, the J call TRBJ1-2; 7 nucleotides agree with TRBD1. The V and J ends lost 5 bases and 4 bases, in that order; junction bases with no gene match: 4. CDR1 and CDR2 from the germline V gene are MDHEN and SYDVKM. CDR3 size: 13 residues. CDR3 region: CASSPGGAYGYTF. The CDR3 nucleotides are TGTGCCAGCAGTCCAGGGGGTGCCTATGGCTACACCTTC.

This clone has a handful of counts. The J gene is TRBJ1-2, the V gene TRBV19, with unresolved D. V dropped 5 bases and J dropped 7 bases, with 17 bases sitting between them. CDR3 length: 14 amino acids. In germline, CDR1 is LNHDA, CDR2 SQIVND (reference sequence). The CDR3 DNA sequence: TGTGCCAGTAGTCCTCTCTCCGTCCCTCTTGGCTACACCTTC. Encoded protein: CASSPLSVPLGYTF.

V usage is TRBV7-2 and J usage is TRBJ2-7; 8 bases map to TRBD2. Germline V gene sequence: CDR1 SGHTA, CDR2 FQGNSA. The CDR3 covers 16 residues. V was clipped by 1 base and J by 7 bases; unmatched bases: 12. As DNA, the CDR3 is TGTGCCAGCAGCTTAGACGGGAGGGACTTAGCGAGGGAGCAGTACTTC. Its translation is CASSLDGRDLAREQYF.

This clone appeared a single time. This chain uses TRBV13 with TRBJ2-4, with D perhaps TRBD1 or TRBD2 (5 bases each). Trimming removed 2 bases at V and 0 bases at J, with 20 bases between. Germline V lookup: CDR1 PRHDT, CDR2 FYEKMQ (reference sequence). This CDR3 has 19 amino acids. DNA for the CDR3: TGTGCCAGCAGCTTACTTACCGGGGTGTTGGGGCTAGCCAAAAACATTCAGTACTTC. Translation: CASSLLTGVLGLAKNIQYF.

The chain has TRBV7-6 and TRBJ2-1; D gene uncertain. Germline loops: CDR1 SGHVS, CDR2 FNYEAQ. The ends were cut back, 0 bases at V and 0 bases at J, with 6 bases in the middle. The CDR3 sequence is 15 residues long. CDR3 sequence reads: CASSLALSSYNEQFF. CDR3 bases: TGTGCCAGCAGCTTAGCCCTGAGCTCCTACAATGAGCAGTTCTTC.

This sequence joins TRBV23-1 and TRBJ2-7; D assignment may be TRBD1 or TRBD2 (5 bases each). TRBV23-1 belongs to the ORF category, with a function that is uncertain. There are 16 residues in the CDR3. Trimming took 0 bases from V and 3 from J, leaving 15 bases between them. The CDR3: CASSQSPLGTGYEQYF. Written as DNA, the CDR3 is TGCGCCAGCAGTCAATCCCCTCTCGGGACGGGCTACGAGCAGTACTTC.

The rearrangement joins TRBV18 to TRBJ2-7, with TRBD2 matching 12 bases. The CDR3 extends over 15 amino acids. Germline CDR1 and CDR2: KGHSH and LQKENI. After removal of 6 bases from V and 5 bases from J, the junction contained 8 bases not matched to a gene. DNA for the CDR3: TGTGCCAGCTCGCCGACTAGCGGGAGTATCCACGAGCAGTACTTC. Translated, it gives CASSPTSGSIHEQYF.

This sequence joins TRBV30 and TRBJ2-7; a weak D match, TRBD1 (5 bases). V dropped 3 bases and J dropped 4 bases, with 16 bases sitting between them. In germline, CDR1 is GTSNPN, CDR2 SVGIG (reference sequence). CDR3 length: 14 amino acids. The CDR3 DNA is TGTGCCTGGAGCCTCAGAAAGACAGCATACGAGCAGTACTTC. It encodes CAWSLRKTAYEQYF.

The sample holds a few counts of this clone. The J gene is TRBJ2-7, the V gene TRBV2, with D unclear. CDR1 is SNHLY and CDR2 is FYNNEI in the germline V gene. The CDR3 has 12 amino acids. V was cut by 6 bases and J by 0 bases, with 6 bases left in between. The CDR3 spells CASRAPSYEQYF. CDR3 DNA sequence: TGTGCCAGCAGGGCACCCTCCTACGAGCAGTACTTC.

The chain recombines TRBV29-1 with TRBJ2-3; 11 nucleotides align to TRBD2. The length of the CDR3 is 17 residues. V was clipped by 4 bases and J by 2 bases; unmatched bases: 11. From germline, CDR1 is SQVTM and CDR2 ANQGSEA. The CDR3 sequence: CSVGLSGLAAITDTQYF. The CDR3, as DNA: TGCAGCGTTGGGTTATCGGGACTAGCGGCCATCACAGATACGCAGTATTTT.

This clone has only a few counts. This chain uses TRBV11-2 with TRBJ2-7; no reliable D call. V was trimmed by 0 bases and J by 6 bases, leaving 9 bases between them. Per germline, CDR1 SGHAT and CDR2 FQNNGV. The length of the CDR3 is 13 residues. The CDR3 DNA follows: TGTGCCAGCAGCTTAGAGGTTACGGTCGAGCAGTACTTC. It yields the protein CASSLEVTVEQYF.

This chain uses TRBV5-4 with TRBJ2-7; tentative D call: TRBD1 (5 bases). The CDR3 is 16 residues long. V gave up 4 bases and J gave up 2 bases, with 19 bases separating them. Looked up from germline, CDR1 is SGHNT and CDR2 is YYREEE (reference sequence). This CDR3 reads CASSDIRVTATYEQYF. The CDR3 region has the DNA TGTGCCAGCAGCGACATCCGGGTGACAGCAACCTACGAGCAGTACTTC.

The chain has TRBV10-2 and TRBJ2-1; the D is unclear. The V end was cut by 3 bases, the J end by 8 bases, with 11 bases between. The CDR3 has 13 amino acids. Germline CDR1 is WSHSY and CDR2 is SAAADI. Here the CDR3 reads CASSEGPRYEQFF. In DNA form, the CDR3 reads TGCGCCAGCAGTGAAGGGCCTCGATATGAGCAGTTCTTC.

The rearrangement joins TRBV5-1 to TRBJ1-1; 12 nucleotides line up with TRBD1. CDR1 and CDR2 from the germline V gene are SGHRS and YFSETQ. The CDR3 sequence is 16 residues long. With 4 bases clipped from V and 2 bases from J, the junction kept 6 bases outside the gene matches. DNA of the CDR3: TGCGCCAGCAGCACCGGGACAGGGGGCGTTAACACTGAAGCTTTCTTT. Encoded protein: CASSTGTGGVNTEAFF.

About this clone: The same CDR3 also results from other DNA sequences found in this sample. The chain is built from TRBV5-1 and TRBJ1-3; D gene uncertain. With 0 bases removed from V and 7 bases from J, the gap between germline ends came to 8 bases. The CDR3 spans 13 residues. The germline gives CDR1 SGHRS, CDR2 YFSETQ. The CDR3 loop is CASSLDSSNTIYF. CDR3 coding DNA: TGCGCCAGCAGCTTGGACAGCTCTAACACCATATATTTT.

The CDR3 DNA sequence: TGTGCCAGCAGTTTAAGACTGAGCAACACAGATACGCAGTATTTT. This codes for CASSLRLSNTDTQYF. The chain employs TRBV28 and TRBJ2-3, with D hard to call. CDR3 length: 15 amino acids. Trimming pared 2 bases from V and 2 bases from J, leaving 11 bases between. Germline lookup yields CDR1 MDHEN and CDR2 SYDVKM.